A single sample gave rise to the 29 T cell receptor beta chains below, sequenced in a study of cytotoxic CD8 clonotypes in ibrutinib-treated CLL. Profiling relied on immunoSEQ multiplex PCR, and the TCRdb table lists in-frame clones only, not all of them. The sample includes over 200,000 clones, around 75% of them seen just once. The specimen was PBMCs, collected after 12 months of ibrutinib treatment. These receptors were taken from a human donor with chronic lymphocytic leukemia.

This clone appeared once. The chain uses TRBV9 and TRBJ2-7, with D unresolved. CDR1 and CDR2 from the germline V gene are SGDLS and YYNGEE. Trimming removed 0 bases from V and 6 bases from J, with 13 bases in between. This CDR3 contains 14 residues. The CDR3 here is CASSVGQTQTEQYF. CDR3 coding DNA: TGTGCCAGCAGCGTAGGTCAAACCCAAACCGAGCAGTACTTC.

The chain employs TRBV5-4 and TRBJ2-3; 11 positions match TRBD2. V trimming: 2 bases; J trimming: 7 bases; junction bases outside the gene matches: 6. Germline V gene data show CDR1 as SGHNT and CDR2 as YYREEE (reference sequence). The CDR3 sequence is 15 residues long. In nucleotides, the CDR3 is TGTGCCAGCAGCTTTGAAGGGACTAGCGGAAATACGCAGTATTTT. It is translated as CASSFEGTSGNTQYF.

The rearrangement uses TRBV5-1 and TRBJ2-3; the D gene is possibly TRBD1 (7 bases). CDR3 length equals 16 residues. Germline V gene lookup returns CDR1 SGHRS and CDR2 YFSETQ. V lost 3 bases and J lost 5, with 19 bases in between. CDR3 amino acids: CASSSPRGAQGDTQYF. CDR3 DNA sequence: TGCGCCAGCAGCTCCCCCAGGGGGGCGCAGGGAGATACGCAGTATTTT.

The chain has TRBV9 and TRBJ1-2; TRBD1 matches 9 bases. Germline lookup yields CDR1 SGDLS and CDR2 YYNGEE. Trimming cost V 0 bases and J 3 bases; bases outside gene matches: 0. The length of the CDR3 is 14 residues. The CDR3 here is CASSVGQGDYGYTF. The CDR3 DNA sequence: TGTGCCAGCAGCGTAGGACAGGGGGACTATGGCTACACCTTC.

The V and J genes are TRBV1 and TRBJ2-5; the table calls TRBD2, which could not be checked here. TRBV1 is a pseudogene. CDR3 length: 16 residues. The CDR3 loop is CTSSLLRGGLIKTQYF. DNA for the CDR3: TGCACCAGCAGCCTCCTACGGGGGGGCCTTATAAAGACCCAGTACTTC.

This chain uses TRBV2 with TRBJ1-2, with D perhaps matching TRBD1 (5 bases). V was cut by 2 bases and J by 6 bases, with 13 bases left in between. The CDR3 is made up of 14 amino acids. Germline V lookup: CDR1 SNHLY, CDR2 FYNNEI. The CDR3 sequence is CASSETAGRDGYTF. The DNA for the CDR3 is TGTGCCAGCAGTGAAACGGCAGGGAGGGATGGCTACACCTTC. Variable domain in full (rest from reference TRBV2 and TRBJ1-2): EPEVTQTPSHQVTQMGQEVILRCVPISNHLYFYWYRQILGQKVEFLVSFYNNEISEKSEIFDDQFSVERPDGSNFTLKIRSTKLEDSAMYFCASSETAGRDGYTFGSGTRLTVV.

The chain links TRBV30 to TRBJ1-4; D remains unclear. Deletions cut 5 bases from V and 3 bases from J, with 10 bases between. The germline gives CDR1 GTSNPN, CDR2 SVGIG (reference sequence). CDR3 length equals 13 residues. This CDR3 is CAWGRRANEKLFF. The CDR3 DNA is TGTGCCTGGGGGAGGAGGGCTAATGAAAAACTGTTTTTT.

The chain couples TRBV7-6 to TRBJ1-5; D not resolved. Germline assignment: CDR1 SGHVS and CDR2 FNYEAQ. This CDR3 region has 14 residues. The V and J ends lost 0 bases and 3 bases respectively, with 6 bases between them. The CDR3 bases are TGTGCCAGCAGCTTAGCTCGGAACAATCAGCCCCAGCATTTT. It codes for CASSLARNNQPQHF.

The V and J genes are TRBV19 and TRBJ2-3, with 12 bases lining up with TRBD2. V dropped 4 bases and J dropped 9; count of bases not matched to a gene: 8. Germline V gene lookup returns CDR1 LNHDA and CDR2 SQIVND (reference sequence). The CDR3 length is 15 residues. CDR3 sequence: CASSTRLAGAETQYF. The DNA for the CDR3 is TGTGCCAGTAGTACCCGACTAGCGGGGGCGGAGACGCAGTATTTT.

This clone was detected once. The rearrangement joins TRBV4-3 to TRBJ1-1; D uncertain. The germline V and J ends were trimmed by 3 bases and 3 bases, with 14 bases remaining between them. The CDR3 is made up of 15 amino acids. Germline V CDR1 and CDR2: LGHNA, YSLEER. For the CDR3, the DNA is TGCGCCAGCAGCCAGGGTACTGGAATGTACACTGAAGCTTTCTTT. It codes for CASSQGTGMYTEAFF.

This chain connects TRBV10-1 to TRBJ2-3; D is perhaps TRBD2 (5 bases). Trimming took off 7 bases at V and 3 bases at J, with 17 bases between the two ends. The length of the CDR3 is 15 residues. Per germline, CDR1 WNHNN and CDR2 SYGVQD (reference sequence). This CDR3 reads CASITPREWTDTQYF. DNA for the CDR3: TGCGCCAGCATCACTCCGAGGGAGTGGACAGATACGCAGTATTTT.

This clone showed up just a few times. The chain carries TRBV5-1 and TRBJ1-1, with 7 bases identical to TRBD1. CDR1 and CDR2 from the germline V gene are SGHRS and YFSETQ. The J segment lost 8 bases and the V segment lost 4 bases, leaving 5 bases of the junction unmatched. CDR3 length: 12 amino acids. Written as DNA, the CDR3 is TGCGCCAGCAGCCCGCTGGACAGGGAAGCTTTCTTT. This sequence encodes CASSPLDREAFF.

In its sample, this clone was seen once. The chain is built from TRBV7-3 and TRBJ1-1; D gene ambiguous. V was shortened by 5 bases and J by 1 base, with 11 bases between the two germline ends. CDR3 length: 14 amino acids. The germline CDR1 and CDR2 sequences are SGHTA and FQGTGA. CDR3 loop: CASSQTSGNTEAFF. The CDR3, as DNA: TGTGCCAGCAGCCAGACGTCAGGGAACACTGAAGCTTTCTTT.

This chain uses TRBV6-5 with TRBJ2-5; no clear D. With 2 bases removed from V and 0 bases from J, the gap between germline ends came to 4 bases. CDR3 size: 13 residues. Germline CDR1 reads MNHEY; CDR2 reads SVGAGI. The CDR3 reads CASSYGYQETQYF. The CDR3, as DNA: TGTGCCAGCAGTTACGGGTACCAAGAGACCCAGTACTTC.

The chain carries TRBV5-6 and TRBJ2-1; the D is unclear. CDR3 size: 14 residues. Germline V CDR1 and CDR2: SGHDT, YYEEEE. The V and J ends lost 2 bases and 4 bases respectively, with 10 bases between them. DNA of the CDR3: TGTGCCAGCAGCTTCCGGGTCCTTTACAATGAGCAGTTCTTC. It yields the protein CASSFRVLYNEQFF.

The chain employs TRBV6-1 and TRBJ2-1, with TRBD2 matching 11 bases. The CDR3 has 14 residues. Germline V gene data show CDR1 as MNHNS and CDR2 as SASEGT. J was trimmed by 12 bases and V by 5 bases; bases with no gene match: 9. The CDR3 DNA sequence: TGTGCCAGCAGTCAAATGCTTAGCGGGAGGGGGCAGTTCTTC. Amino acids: CASSQMLSGRGQFF.

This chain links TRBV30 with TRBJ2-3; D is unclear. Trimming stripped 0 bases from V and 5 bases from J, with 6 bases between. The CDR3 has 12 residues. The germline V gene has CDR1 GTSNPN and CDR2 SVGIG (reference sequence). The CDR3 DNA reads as TGTGCCTGGAGTGTAACGGGAGATACGCAGTATTTT. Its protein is CAWSVTGDTQYF.

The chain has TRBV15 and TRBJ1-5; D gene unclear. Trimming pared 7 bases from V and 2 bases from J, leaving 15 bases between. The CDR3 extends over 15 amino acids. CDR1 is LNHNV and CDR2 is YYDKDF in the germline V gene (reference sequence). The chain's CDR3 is CATTKIKAGNQPQHF. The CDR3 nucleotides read TGTGCCACCACCAAGATTAAAGCTGGCAATCAGCCCCAGCATTTT.

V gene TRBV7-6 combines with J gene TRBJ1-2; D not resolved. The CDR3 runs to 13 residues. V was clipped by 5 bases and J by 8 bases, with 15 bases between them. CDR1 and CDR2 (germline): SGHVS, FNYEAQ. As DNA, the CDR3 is TGTGCCAGCAGCCGGGCCAGCGGAGGGGGCTACACCTTC. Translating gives CASSRASGGGYTF.

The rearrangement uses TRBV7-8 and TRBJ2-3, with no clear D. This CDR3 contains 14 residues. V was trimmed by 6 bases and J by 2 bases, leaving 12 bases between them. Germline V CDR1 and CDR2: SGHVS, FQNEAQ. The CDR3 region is CASRKGYSTDTQYF. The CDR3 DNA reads TGTGCCAGCAGAAAAGGCTACTCCACAGATACGCAGTATTTT. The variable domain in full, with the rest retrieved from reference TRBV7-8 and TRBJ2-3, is GAGVSQSPRYKVAKRGQDVALRCDPISGHVSLFWYQQALGQGPEFLTYFQNEAQLDKSGLPSDRFFAERPEGSVSTLKIQRTQQEDSAVYLCASRKGYSTDTQYFGPGTRLTVL.

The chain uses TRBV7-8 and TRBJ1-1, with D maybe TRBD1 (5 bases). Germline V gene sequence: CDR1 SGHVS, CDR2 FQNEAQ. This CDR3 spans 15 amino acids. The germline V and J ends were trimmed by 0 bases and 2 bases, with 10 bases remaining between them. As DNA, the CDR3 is TGTGCCAGCAGCTTAGCGCGGGGCAGCAACACTGAAGCTTTCTTT. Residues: CASSLARGSNTEAFF.

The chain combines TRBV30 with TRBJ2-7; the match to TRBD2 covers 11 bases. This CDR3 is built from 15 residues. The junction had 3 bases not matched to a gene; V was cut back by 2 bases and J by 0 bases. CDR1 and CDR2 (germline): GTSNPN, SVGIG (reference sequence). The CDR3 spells CAWSLTSGSSYEQYF. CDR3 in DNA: TGTGCCTGGAGTCTTACTAGCGGGAGCTCCTACGAGCAGTACTTC.

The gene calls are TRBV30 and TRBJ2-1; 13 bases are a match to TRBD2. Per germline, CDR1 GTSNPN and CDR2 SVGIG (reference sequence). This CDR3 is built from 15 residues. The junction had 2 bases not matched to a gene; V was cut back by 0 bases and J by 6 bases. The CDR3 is CAWSVLAGGPNEQFF. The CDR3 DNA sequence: TGTGCCTGGAGTGTACTAGCGGGAGGGCCCAATGAGCAGTTCTTC.

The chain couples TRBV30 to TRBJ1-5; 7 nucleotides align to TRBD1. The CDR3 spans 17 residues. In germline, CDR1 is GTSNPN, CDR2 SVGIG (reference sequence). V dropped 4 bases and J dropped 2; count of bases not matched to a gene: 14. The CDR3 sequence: CAWTTRGTAIGNQPQHF. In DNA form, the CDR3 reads TGTGCCTGGACGACTCGGGGGACAGCAATAGGCAATCAGCCCCAGCATTTT.

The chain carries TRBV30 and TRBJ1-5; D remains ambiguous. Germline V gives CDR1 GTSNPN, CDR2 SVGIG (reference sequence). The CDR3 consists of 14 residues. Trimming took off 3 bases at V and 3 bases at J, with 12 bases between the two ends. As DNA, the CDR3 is TGTGCCTGGAGCGCGCCCGGGTACAATCAGCCCCAGCATTTT. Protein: CAWSAPGYNQPQHF.

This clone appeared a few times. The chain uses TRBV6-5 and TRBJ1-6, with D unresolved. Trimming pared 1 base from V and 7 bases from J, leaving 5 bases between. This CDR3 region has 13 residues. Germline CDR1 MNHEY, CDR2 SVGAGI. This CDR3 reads CASSYFRNSPLHF. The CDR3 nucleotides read TGTGCCAGCAGTTACTTTAGGAATTCACCCCTCCACTTT.

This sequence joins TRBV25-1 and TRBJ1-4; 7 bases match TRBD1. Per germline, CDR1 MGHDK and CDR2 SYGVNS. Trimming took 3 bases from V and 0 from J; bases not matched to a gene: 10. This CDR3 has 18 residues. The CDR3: CASSEYRGGNPTNEKLFF. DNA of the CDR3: TGTGCCAGCAGTGAGTACAGGGGCGGTAACCCAACTAATGAAAAACTGTTTTTT.

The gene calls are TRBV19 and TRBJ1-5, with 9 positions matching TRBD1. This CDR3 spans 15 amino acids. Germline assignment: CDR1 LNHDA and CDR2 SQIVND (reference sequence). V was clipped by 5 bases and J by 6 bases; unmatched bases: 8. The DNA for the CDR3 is TGTGCCAGTAGTGACAGGGGGGCATCGGGTCAGCCCCAGCATTTT. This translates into CASSDRGASGQPQHF. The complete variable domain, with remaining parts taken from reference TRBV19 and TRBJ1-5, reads DGGITQSPKYLFRKEGQNVTLSCEQNLNHDAMYWYRQDPGQGLRLIYYSQIVNDFQKGDIAEGYSVSREKKESFPLTVTSAQKNPTAFYLCASSDRGASGQPQHFGDGTRLSIL.

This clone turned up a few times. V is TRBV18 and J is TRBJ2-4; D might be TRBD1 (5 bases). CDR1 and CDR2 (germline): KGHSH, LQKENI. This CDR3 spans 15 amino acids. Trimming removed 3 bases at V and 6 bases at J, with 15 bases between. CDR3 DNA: TGTGCCAGCTCACCCGACAGTGGCCCCGCAAACATTCAGTACTTC. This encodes CASSPDSGPANIQYF.